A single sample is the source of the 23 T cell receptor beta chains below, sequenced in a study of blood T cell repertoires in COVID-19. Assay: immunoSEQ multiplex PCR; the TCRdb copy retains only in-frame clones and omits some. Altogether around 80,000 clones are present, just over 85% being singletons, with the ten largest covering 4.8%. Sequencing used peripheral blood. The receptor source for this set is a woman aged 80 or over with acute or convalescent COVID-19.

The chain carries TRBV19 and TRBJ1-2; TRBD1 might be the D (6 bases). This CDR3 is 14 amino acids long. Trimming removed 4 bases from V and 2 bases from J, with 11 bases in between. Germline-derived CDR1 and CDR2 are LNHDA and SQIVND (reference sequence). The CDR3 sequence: CASSTRTVNYGYTF. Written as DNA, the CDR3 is TGTGCCAGTAGTACCCGGACAGTAAACTATGGCTACACCTTC. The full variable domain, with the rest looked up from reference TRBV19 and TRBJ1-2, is DGGITQSPKYLFRKEGQNVTLSCEQNLNHDAMYWYRQDPGQGLRLIYYSQIVNDFQKGDIAEGYSVSREKKESFPLTVTSAQKNPTAFYLCASSTRTVNYGYTFGSGTRLTVV.

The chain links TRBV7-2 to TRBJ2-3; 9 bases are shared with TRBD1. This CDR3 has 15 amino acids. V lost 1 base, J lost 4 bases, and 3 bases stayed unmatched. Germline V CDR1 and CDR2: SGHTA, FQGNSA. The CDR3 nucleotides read TGTGCCAGCAGCTTAGGACAGGGGGGGGCAGATACGCAGTATTTT. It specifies CASSLGQGGADTQYF.

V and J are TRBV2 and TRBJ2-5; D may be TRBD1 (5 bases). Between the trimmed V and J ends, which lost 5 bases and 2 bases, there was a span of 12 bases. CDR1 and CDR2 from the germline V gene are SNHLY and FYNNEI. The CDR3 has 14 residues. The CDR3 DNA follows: TGTGCCAGCAGTCAGGGATCAAGGCAAGAGACCCAGTACTTC. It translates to CASSQGSRQETQYF.

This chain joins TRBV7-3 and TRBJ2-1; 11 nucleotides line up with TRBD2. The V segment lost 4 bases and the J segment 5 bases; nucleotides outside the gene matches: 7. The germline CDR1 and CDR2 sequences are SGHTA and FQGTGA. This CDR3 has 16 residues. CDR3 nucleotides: TGTGCCAGCAGCTCTTACGGGACTAGCGGAAACAATGAGCAGTTCTTC. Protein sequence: CASSSYGTSGNNEQFF.

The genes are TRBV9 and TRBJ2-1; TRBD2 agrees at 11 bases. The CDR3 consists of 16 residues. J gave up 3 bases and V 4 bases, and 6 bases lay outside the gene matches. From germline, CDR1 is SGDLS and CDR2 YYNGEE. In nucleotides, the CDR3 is TGTGCCAGCAGCCGCATAGCGGGGGGGAACTACAATGAGCAGTTCTTC. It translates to CASSRIAGGNYNEQFF. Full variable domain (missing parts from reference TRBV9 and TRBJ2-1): DSGVTQTPKHLITATGQRVTLRCSPRSGDLSVYWYQQSLDQGLQFLIQYYNGEERAKGNILERFSAQQFPDLHSELNLSSLELGDSALYFCASSRIAGGNYNEQFFGPGTRLTVL.

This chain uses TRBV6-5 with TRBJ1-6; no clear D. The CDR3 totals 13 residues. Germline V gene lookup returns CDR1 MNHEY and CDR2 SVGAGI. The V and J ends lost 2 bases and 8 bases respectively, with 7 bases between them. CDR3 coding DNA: TGTGCCAGCAGTTACGGTCGGGATTCACCCCTCCACTTT. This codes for CASSYGRDSPLHF.

The CDR3 loop is CASSLSSGSVIGELFF. The CDR3 bases are TGTGCCAGCAGTTTATCAAGCGGGAGTGTAATCGGGGAGCTGTTTTTT. This chain links TRBV27 with TRBJ2-2, with 8 bases fitting TRBD2. After removal of 0 bases from V and 7 bases from J, the junction contained 7 bases not matched to a gene. Germline V CDR1 and CDR2: MNHEY, SMNVEV (reference sequence). The CDR3 spans 16 residues.

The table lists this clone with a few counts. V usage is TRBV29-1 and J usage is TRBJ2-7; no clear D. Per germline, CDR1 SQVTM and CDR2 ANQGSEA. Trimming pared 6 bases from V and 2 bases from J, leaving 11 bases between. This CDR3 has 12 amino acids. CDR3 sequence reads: CSVYGVTYEQYF. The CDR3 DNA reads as TGCAGCGTCTACGGAGTTACCTACGAGCAGTACTTC.

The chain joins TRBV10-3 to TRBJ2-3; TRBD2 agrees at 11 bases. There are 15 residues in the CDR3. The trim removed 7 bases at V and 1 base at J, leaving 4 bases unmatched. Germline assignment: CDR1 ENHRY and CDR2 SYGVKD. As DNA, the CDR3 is TGTGCCATCAAGGGTAGCGGGGGGGGCACAGATACGCAGTATTTT. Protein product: CAIKGSGGGTDTQYF.

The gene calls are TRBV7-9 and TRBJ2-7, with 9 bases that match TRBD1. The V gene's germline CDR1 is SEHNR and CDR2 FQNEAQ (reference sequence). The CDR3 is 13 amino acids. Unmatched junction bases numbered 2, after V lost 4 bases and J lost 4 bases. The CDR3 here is CASSWGTGYEQYF. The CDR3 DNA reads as TGTGCCAGCAGCTGGGGGACAGGGTACGAGCAGTACTTC.

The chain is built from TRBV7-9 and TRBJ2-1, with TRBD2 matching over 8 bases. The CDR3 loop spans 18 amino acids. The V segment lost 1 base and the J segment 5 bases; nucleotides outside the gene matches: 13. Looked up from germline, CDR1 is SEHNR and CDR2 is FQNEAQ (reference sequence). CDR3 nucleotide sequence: TGTGCCAGCAGCTTAGGACCCCAACTAGCGGCGGAAAACAATGAGCAGTTCTTC. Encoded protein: CASSLGPQLAAENNEQFF.

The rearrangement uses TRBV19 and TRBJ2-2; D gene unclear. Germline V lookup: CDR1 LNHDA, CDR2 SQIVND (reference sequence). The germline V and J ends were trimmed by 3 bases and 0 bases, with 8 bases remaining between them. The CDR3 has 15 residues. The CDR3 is CASSMTFSNTGELFF. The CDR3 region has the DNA TGTGCCAGTAGTATGACTTTTTCGAACACCGGGGAGCTGTTTTTT.

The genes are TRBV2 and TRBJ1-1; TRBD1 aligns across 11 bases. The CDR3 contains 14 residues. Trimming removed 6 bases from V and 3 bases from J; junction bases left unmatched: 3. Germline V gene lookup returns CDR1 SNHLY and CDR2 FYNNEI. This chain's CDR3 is CASRTGQGDTEAFF. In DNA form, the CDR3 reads TGTGCCAGCAGGACGGGACAGGGGGACACTGAAGCTTTCTTT.

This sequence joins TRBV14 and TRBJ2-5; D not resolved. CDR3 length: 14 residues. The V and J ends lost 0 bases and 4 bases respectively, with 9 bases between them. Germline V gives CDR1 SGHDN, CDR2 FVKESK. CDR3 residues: CASSQDLTGETQYF. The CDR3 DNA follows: TGTGCCAGCAGCCAAGACCTCACCGGAGAGACCCAGTACTTC.

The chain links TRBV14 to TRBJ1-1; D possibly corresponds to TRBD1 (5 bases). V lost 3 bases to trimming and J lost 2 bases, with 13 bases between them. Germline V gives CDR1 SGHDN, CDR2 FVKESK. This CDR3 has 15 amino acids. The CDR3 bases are TGTGCCAGCAGCCACAGGGTACTGACAAACACTGAAGCTTTCTTT. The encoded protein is CASSHRVLTNTEAFF.

The CDR3 DNA sequence: TGTGCCAGCAGCGTAGCGGGAGATGAGCAGTTCTTC. Translating gives CASSVAGDEQFF. The chain combines TRBV9 with TRBJ2-1; perhaps TRBD2 as D (6 bases). The CDR3 is made up of 12 amino acids. Trimming removed 0 bases from V and 8 bases from J, with 6 bases in between. Germline CDR1 reads SGDLS; CDR2 reads YYNGEE.

CDR3 in DNA: TGCGCCAGCAGCCAAGATGGGGTGGGCGGGCTGAACACTGAAGCTTTCTTT. Amino acid sequence: CASSQDGVGGLNTEAFF. The chain joins TRBV4-3 to TRBJ1-1, with D unresolved. Germline V gene data show CDR1 as LGHNA and CDR2 as YSLEER. V was pared by 0 bases and J by 0 bases, with 14 bases between. This CDR3 contains 17 residues.

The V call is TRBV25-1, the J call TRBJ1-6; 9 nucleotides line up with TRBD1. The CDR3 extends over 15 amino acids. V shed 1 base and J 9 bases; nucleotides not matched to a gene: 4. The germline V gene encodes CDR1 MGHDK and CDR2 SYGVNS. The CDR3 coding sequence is TGTGCCAGCAGTGAATCAGGGACAGGGTCTTCACCCCTCCACTTT. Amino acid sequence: CASSESGTGSSPLHF.

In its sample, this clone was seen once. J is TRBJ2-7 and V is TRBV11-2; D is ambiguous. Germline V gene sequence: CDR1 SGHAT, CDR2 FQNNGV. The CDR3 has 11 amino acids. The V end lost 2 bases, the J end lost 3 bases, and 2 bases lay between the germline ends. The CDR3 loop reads CASSLRYEQYF. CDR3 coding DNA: TGTGCCAGCAGCTTACGCTACGAGCAGTACTTC.

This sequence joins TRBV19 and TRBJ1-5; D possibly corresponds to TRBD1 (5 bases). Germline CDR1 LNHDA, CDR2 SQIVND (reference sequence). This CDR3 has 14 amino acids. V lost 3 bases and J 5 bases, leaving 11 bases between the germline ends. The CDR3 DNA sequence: TGTGCCAGTAGTATTGTCCAGGGCGATCAGCCCCAGCATTTT. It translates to CASSIVQGDQPQHF.

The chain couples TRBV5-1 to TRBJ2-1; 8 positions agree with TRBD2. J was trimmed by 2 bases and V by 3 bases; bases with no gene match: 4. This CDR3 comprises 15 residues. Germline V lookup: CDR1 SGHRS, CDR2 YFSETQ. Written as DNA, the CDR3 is TGCGCCAGCAGCTCCCGGGGGGGGCCCTACAATGAGCAGTTCTTC. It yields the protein CASSSRGGPYNEQFF.

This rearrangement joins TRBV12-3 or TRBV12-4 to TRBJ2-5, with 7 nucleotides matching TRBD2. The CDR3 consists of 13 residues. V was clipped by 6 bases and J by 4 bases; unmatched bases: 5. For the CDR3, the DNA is TGTGCCAGCAGGCTGTCGGGAGGAGAGACCCAGTACTTC. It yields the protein CASRLSGGETQYF.

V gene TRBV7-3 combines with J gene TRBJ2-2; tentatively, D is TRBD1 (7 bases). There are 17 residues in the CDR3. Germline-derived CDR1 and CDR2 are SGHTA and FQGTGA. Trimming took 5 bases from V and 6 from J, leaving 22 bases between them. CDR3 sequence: CASSPSVQGGKSGELFF. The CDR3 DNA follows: TGTGCCAGCAGCCCAAGCGTCCAGGGGGGAAAGTCCGGGGAGCTGTTTTTT.